These 22 T cell receptor beta chains were sequenced from one sample in a study of blood T cells in healthy people across ages. Primers used in a second PCR of roughly 6 to 12 cycles were a sample-barcoded 5' primer and a J-beta primer mix. MiXCR, run by TCRdb on the 5' RACE reads, gives a single entry per CDR3 protein. The sample includes over 1,500,000 distinct CDR3 sequences, more than 35% seen only once; the top ten take 23%. Source material: blood. These receptors originate from a human donor in good health.

This chain uses TRBV11-2 with TRBJ2-3, with D perhaps TRBD1 or TRBD2 (5 bases each). The CDR3 sequence is 12 residues long. Germline CDR1 reads SGHAT; CDR2 reads FQNNGV. Deletions cut 5 bases from V and 7 bases from J, with 10 bases between. CDR3 amino acids: CASSGRDHTQYF. Written as DNA, the CDR3 is TGTGCCAGCAGCGGCAGGGACCATACGCAGTATTTT.

This clonotype turned up a few times. The rearrangement joins TRBV5-1 to TRBJ2-7; 10 positions match TRBD1. The CDR3 spans 15 residues. The V and J ends lost 1 base and 3 bases, in that order; junction bases with no gene match: 4. Germline-derived CDR1 and CDR2 are SGHRS and YFSETQ. The CDR3 region has the DNA TGCGCCAGCAGCTTGATGGGGACAGGGGTCTACGAGCAGTACTTC. Its protein product is CASSLMGTGVYEQYF.

V and J are TRBV9 and TRBJ1-1; no definite D call. Germline V CDR1 and CDR2: SGDLS, YYNGEE. This CDR3 is 13 amino acids long. V was pared by 4 bases and J by 7 bases, with 14 bases between. The CDR3 sequence is CASSPRFVDEAFF. The CDR3 DNA reads as TGTGCCAGCAGCCCCCGGTTTGTGGATGAAGCTTTCTTT. Variable domain in full (rest from reference TRBV9 and TRBJ1-1): DSGVTQTPKHLITATGQRVTLRCSPRSGDLSVYWYQQSLDQGLQFLIQYYNGEERAKGNILERFSAQQFPDLHSELNLSSLELGDSALYFCASSPRFVDEAFFGQGTRLTVV.

The CDR3 DNA sequence: TGTGCCAGCAGCTACTCGGGGACAGTTAATGAAAAACTGTTTTTT. It is translated as CASSYSGTVNEKLFF. The rearrangement uses TRBV7-9 and TRBJ1-4, with 7 bases identical to TRBD1. The CDR3 runs 15 residues. Trimming cost V 4 bases and J 4 bases; bases outside gene matches: 6. The germline CDR1 and CDR2 sequences are SEHNR and FQNEAQ (reference sequence).

The gene calls are TRBV6-5 and TRBJ2-2; 9 bases align to TRBD1. Germline loops: CDR1 MNHEY, CDR2 SVGAGI. J was trimmed by 15 bases and V by 0 bases; bases with no gene match: 8. The CDR3 length is 14 residues. The CDR3, as DNA: TGTGCCAGCAGTTACTCGATGCACAGGGGGCTGGTGTTTTTT. Translated, it gives CASSYSMHRGLVFF.

The V and J genes are TRBV6-1 and TRBJ1-5; D uncertain. This CDR3 is 13 amino acids long. Germline loops: CDR1 MNHNS, CDR2 SASEGT. V lost 6 bases, J lost 5 bases, and 11 bases lay in between. The CDR3 DNA sequence: TGTGCCAGCAGCAAGGGATCCCATCAGCCCCAGCATTTT. It specifies CASSKGSHQPQHF.

V and J are TRBV5-4 and TRBJ2-7; D possibly corresponds to TRBD2 (5 bases). V lost 7 bases and J lost 3, with 20 bases in between. Germline CDR1 is SGHNT and CDR2 is YYREEE (reference sequence). The CDR3 is made up of 15 amino acids. CDR3 sequence: CASGSRKGPDYEQYF. The CDR3 coding sequence is TGTGCCAGCGGGAGCAGGAAGGGCCCAGACTACGAGCAGTACTTC. The whole variable domain, filled in from reference TRBV5-4 and TRBJ2-7, reads ETGVTQSPTHLIKTRGQQVTLRCSSQSGHNTVSWYQQALGQGPQFIFQYYREEENGRGNFPPRFSGLQFPNYSSELNVNALELDDSALYLCASGSRKGPDYEQYFGPGTRLTVT.

There are a few counts of this clonotype. The V call is TRBV29-1, the J call TRBJ2-3, with a weak D call TRBD2 (7 bases). Trimming stripped 3 bases from V and 11 bases from J, with 12 bases between. The CDR3 spans 11 residues. The germline V gene has CDR1 SQVTM and CDR2 ANQGSEA. This CDR3 reads CSVERGGMQYF. Written as DNA, the CDR3 is TGCAGCGTTGAGAGGGGGGGGATGCAGTATTTT.

The chain is built from TRBV12-3 or TRBV12-4 and TRBJ1-3, with D unclear. The CDR3 totals 14 residues. Trimming removed 7 bases at V and 0 bases at J, with 10 bases between. The CDR3: CASTPGSSGNTIYF. The CDR3 DNA sequence: TGTGCCAGCACCCCCGGTTCCTCTGGAAACACCATATATTTT.

V usage is TRBV7-3 and J usage is TRBJ2-3; 10 positions agree with TRBD2. Germline-derived CDR1 and CDR2 are SGHTA and FQGTGA. The J segment lost 6 bases and the V segment lost 4 bases, leaving 7 bases of the junction unmatched. The CDR3 is made up of 15 amino acids. CDR3 protein: CASSSSGGGVDTQYF. The CDR3 region has the DNA TGTGCCAGCAGCTCTAGCGGGGGAGGGGTGGATACGCAGTATTTT. Supplemented by reference TRBV7-3 and TRBJ2-3, the full variable domain reads GAGVSQTPSNKVTEKGKYVELRCDPISGHTALYWYRQSLGQGPEFLIYFQGTGAADDSGLPNDRFFAVRPEGSVSTLKIQRTERGDSAVYLCASSSSGGGVDTQYFGPGTRLTVL.

There are a few counts of this clonotype. The chain couples TRBV5-1 to TRBJ2-7; TRBD1 agrees at 12 bases. The germline gives CDR1 SGHRS, CDR2 YFSETQ. The CDR3 consists of 14 residues. V dropped 3 bases and J dropped 6; count of bases not matched to a gene: 4. CDR3 nucleotide sequence: TGCGCCAGCAGCTGGGGACAGGGGGCCTCCGAGCAGTACTTC. Protein sequence: CASSWGQGASEQYF.

This clonotype was found a few times. The chain is built from TRBV10-3 and TRBJ2-3; 11 positions match TRBD2. J lost 4 bases, V lost 7 bases, and 10 bases had no gene match. CDR1 and CDR2 (germline): ENHRY, SYGVKD. CDR3 length: 16 amino acids. CDR3 in DNA: TGTGCCATCAATCAGGACCTAGCGGGGGGTTCAGATACGCAGTATTTT. Translation: CAINQDLAGGSDTQYF.

The CDR3 sequence: CASSPPWGVNTEAFF. CDR3 nucleotide sequence: TGTGCCAGCAGCCCCCCCTGGGGGGTAAACACTGAAGCTTTCTTT. This rearrangement joins TRBV7-8 to TRBJ1-1; a weak D match, TRBD1 (5 bases). This CDR3 is 15 amino acids long. The germline V gene encodes CDR1 SGHVS and CDR2 FQNEAQ. V lost 5 bases, J lost 2 bases, and 15 bases lay in between. The whole variable domain, remainder taken from reference TRBV7-8 and TRBJ1-1, is GAGVSQSPRYKVAKRGQDVALRCDPISGHVSLFWYQQALGQGPEFLTYFQNEAQLDKSGLPSDRFFAERPEGSVSTLKIQRTQQEDSAVYLCASSPPWGVNTEAFFGQGTRLTVV.

This clonotype was counted between two and nine times. V is TRBV20-1 and J is TRBJ2-4; 10 bases are shared with TRBD2. CDR1 and CDR2 from the germline V gene are DFQATT and SNEGSKA (reference sequence). V dropped 7 bases and J dropped 13; count of bases not matched to a gene: 16. This CDR3 has 14 residues. This chain's CDR3 is CSGSGGDSYNEQYF. CDR3 DNA: TGCAGTGGGAGCGGGGGGGACTCCTACAATGAGCAGTACTTC.

The V and J genes are TRBV7-2 and TRBJ2-1, with D perhaps being TRBD1 or TRBD2 (6 bases each). The CDR3 is made up of 13 amino acids. Trimming cost V 10 bases and J 6 bases, with 16 bases left between them. Germline V CDR1 and CDR2: SGHTA, FQGNSA. Here the CDR3 reads CATAGHRPNEQFF. The CDR3 DNA is TGTGCCACCGCGGGACACAGACCCAATGAGCAGTTCTTC.

This clonotype appeared a few times. The J gene is TRBJ1-1, the V gene TRBV10-3; tentatively, D is TRBD1 (6 bases). This CDR3 spans 13 amino acids. V was pared by 7 bases and J by 3 bases, with 12 bases between. Germline-derived CDR1 and CDR2 are ENHRY and SYGVKD. The CDR3 region is CAIKNSGDTEAFF. CDR3 sequence (DNA): TGTGCCATCAAAAATTCAGGGGACACTGAAGCTTTCTTT.

V usage is TRBV6-5 and J usage is TRBJ1-2; the D gene is possibly TRBD1 (6 bases). The V gene lost 5 bases and the J gene lost 7 bases, with 14 bases spanning the gap. Germline V gene data show CDR1 as MNHEY and CDR2 as SVGAGI. The CDR3 is made up of 13 amino acids. DNA of the CDR3: TGTGCCAGCAGTGGAACAGGGTTGGCTGGCTACACCTTC. Translating it yields CASSGTGLAGYTF.

The sample holds a few counts of this clonotype. This chain connects TRBV7-2 to TRBJ2-7; D is possibly TRBD2 (6 bases). Germline CDR1 and CDR2: SGHTA and FQGNSA. The CDR3 covers 15 residues. V lost 3 bases, J lost 1 base, and 13 bases lay in between. Written as DNA, the CDR3 is TGTGCCAGCAGCTTCGAACCGGGACTTTCCTACGAGCAGTACTTC. This gives the protein CASSFEPGLSYEQYF.

The chain couples TRBV25-1 to TRBJ1-2; no clear D. V lost 5 bases and J 5 bases, leaving 21 bases between the germline ends. This CDR3 has 16 amino acids. Per germline, CDR1 MGHDK and CDR2 SYGVNS. The CDR3 reads CASSPLSGRNLYGYTF. Here the CDR3 DNA reads TGTGCCAGCAGTCCCTTGAGCGGGCGGAACCTTTATGGCTACACCTTC.

The chain employs TRBV7-8 and TRBJ1-1, with 8 bases that match TRBD1. The CDR3 runs to 15 residues. J gave up 4 bases and V 5 bases, and 9 bases lay outside the gene matches. Germline CDR1 is SGHVS and CDR2 is FQNEAQ. The CDR3 spells CASSPRTGRLTEAFF. The CDR3 nucleotides are TGTGCCAGCAGCCCGCGGACAGGGAGGCTCACTGAAGCTTTCTTT.

The chain joins TRBV7-2 to TRBJ2-4; D gene uncertain. The CDR3 is 13 amino acids. V lost 6 bases to trimming and J lost 1 base, with 7 bases between them. Germline CDR1 is SGHTA and CDR2 is FQGNSA. Here the CDR3 reads CASSTFAKNIQYF. The CDR3 DNA follows: TGTGCCAGCAGTACGTTCGCCAAAAACATTCAGTACTTC.

The chain couples TRBV11-2 to TRBJ2-3; no definite D call. CDR1 is SGHAT, CDR2 FQNNGV, per germline. Trimming took off 1 base at V and 6 bases at J, with 8 bases between the two ends. This CDR3 spans 13 amino acids. The CDR3 loop reads CASSLGLFDTQYF. The CDR3 region has the DNA TGTGCCAGCAGCTTAGGGCTATTTGATACGCAGTATTTT.